The 19 T cell receptor beta chains given below trace back to one sample, sequenced in a study of cytomegalovirus exposure and HLA in healthy donors. The PCR employed 60 Vbeta primers together with 13 Jbeta primers. Some clones are missing from TCRdb's copy, which holds only in-frame ones; the method was immunoSEQ multiplex PCR. The sample holds roughly 140,000 clones; 68% are singletons and the top ten take approximately 4.2%. Sequenced: PBMCs. These receptors all stem from a man between 60 and 75 years old in good health and CMV-seronegative.

This chain joins TRBV19 and TRBJ1-1; D might be TRBD1 (6 bases). The V and J ends lost 8 bases and 5 bases respectively, with 15 bases between them. CDR1 and CDR2 (germline): LNHDA, SQIVND (reference sequence). This CDR3 contains 13 residues. Here the CDR3 DNA reads TGTGCCAGTTCTGGGGGCGTGGGAACTGAAGCTTTCTTT. It yields the protein CASSGGVGTEAFF. Combining the CDR3 with reference TRBV19 and TRBJ1-1 gives the whole variable domain DGGITQSPKYLFRKEGQNVTLSCEQNLNHDAMYWYRQDPGQGLRLIYYSQIVNDFQKGDIAEGYSVSREKKESFPLTVTSAQKNPTAFYLCASSGGVGTEAFFGQGTRLTVV.

V is TRBV5-8 and J is TRBJ1-1; TRBD1 might be the D (5 bases). The germline V and J ends were trimmed by 10 bases and 4 bases, with 11 bases remaining between them. The CDR3 runs to 11 residues. Germline CDR1 reads SGHTS; CDR2 reads YDEGEE. Written as DNA, the CDR3 is TGTGCCGGGCGCAGGGCCACTGAAGCTTTCTTT. Its protein product is CAGRRATEAFF.

The J gene is TRBJ1-1, the V gene TRBV9; 7 nucleotides agree with TRBD1. V shed 7 bases, J shed 5 bases, and the junction held 14 bases outside the gene matches. Germline assignment: CDR1 SGDLS and CDR2 YYNGEE. This CDR3 is built from 15 residues. The CDR3 protein is CASERGLGTATEAFF. In nucleotides, the CDR3 is TGTGCCAGCGAAAGGGGGTTGGGGACAGCGACTGAAGCTTTCTTT.

The chain couples TRBV29-1 to TRBJ1-1; D uncertain. The CDR3 loop spans 10 amino acids. V was clipped by 4 bases and J by 11 bases, with 11 bases between them. Germline V gives CDR1 SQVTM, CDR2 ANQGSEA. The CDR3 DNA follows: TGCAGCGTTGTTGAGGGATGGGCTTTCTTT. Translated: CSVVEGWAFF.

On this clone: The same CDR3 can be traced to other DNA sequences in this sample. The chain recombines TRBV7-2 with TRBJ2-1; D remains ambiguous. CDR1 is SGHTA, CDR2 FQGNSA, per germline. V was cut by 0 bases and J by 0 bases, with 6 bases left in between. This CDR3 has 15 residues. In DNA, the CDR3 is TGTGCCAGCAGCTTAGCGAGAGGCTCCTACAATGAGCAGTTCTTC. Translated, it gives CASSLARGSYNEQFF.

V usage is TRBV19 and J usage is TRBJ1-1; 8 nucleotides line up with TRBD1. CDR1 is LNHDA, CDR2 SQIVND, per germline (reference sequence). The CDR3 loop spans 14 amino acids. Trimming removed 0 bases from V and 5 bases from J; junction bases left unmatched: 2. CDR3 amino acids: CASSIDNRGTEAFF. In nucleotides, the CDR3 is TGTGCCAGTAGTATAGATAACAGGGGGACTGAAGCTTTCTTT.

J is TRBJ1-2 and V is TRBV28; no firm D call. CDR3 length equals 14 residues. The ends were cut back, 3 bases at V and 4 bases at J, with 12 bases in the middle. CDR1 MDHEN and CDR2 SYDVKM come from the germline V gene. The CDR3 spells CASSFGGNGYGYTF. The CDR3 nucleotides are TGTGCCAGCAGTTTTGGAGGGAATGGCTATGGCTACACCTTC.

The chain employs TRBV19 and TRBJ1-2; D is uncertain. V was shortened by 2 bases and J by 2 bases, with 15 bases between the two germline ends. The CDR3 runs 16 residues. Germline V lookup: CDR1 LNHDA, CDR2 SQIVND (reference sequence). The CDR3: CASSINAAVSNYGYTF. DNA for the CDR3: TGTGCCAGTAGTATAAACGCGGCCGTTTCAAACTATGGCTACACCTTC.

This chain connects TRBV5-6 to TRBJ2-7; 7 positions agree with TRBD2. The germline V gene has CDR1 SGHDT and CDR2 YYEEEE. The length of the CDR3 is 14 residues. The ends lost 2 bases at V and 7 bases at J; junction bases unmatched: 9. The CDR3 sequence: CASSLGGSLREQYF. The CDR3, as DNA: TGTGCCAGCAGCTTAGGCGGGAGTCTGCGAGAGCAGTACTTC.

This chain uses TRBV5-1 with TRBJ1-4, with 9 positions matching TRBD1. The CDR3 runs 15 residues. Unmatched junction bases numbered 6, after V lost 4 bases and J lost 5 bases. Germline CDR1 reads SGHRS; CDR2 reads YFSETQ. Here the CDR3 DNA reads TGCGCCAGCAGCCCAACAGGGGGCATAAATGAAAAACTGTTTTTT. The encoded protein is CASSPTGGINEKLFF.

CDR3 region: CASDSGAGELFF. The CDR3 DNA follows: TGTGCCAGTGACAGTGGCGCCGGGGAGCTGTTTTTT. This chain links TRBV6-5 with TRBJ2-2; tentatively, D is TRBD1 (5 bases). The V end lost 9 bases, the J end lost 6 bases, and 11 bases lay between the germline ends. The CDR3 extends over 12 amino acids. Germline V gene data show CDR1 as MNHEY and CDR2 as SVGAGI.

This clone has just a few counts. The rearrangement joins TRBV5-1 to TRBJ2-7; 9 bases match TRBD1. From germline, CDR1 is SGHRS and CDR2 YFSETQ. Unmatched junction bases numbered 4, after V lost 3 bases and J lost 3 bases. The CDR3 runs 14 residues. CDR3 DNA sequence: TGCGCCAGCAGCTCCGGGGACAGGGTCTACGAGCAGTACTTC. Protein product: CASSSGDRVYEQYF.

The V gene is TRBV29-1, the J gene TRBJ2-7, with TRBD1 identical over 7 bases. The ends lost 4 bases at V and 2 bases at J; junction bases unmatched: 5. Germline values: CDR1 SQVTM, CDR2 ANQGSEA. This CDR3 spans 13 amino acids. This chain's CDR3 is CSVGRQGAYEQYF. In DNA form, the CDR3 reads TGCAGCGTTGGTCGGCAGGGGGCCTACGAGCAGTACTTC.

J is TRBJ1-1 and V is TRBV29-1; D is perhaps TRBD1 (5 bases). CDR3 length equals 11 residues. V was pared by 6 bases and J by 4 bases, with 9 bases between. Germline CDR1 is SQVTM and CDR2 is ANQGSEA. This chain's CDR3 is CSVAGITEAFF. CDR3 nucleotides: TGCAGCGTAGCAGGGATCACTGAAGCTTTCTTT. The entire variable domain, with the rest obtained from reference TRBV29-1 and TRBJ1-1, is as follows: SAVISQKPSRDICQRGTSLTIQCQVDSQVTMMFWYRQQPGQSLTLIATANQGSEATYESGFVIDKFPISRPNLTFSTLTVSNMSPEDSSIYLCSVAGITEAFFGQGTRLTVV.

V and J are TRBV11-3 and TRBJ2-5; 16 bases are shared with TRBD2. Germline trimming cut 3 bases from V and 5 bases from J; bases unmatched to any gene: 6. Germline CDR1 and CDR2: SGHNT and YENEEA. The CDR3 consists of 17 residues. In DNA form, the CDR3 reads TGTGCCAGCAGCTTGGGGACTAGCGGGAGGGCCGGTGAGACCCAGTACTTC. It yields the protein CASSLGTSGRAGETQYF.

The rearrangement joins TRBV15 to TRBJ2-7, with D possibly TRBD1 on 6 matching bases. Germline CDR1 reads LNHNV; CDR2 reads YYDKDF (reference sequence). V lost 0 bases to trimming and J lost 3 bases, with 12 bases between them. CDR3 size: 15 residues. CDR3 in amino acids: CATSRDGQSVYEQYF. The CDR3, as DNA: TGTGCCACCAGCAGAGATGGACAGTCGGTCTACGAGCAGTACTTC.

The V call is TRBV6-4, the J call TRBJ1-4; the match to TRBD1 covers 8 bases. This CDR3 is 15 amino acids long. V shed 3 bases, J shed 7 bases, and the junction held 7 bases outside the gene matches. Per germline, CDR1 MRHNA and CDR2 SNTAGT. In DNA form, the CDR3 reads TGTGCCAGCAGTGAGTCCCAGGGGGCTAGTGAAAAACTGTTTTTT. Amino acid sequence: CASSESQGASEKLFF.

The chain links TRBV4-2 to TRBJ2-2; 14 positions match TRBD2. The CDR3 sequence is 19 residues long. After removal of 4 bases from V and 8 bases from J, the junction contained 15 bases not matched to a gene. Germline V CDR1 and CDR2: LGHNA, YNFKEQ. This CDR3 reads CASSPRTSGRTRQGGELFF. The CDR3 DNA reads TGTGCCAGCAGCCCGAGGACTAGCGGGAGGACCCGCCAGGGAGGGGAGCTGTTTTTT.

The chain combines TRBV7-3 with TRBJ2-3, with TRBD2 matching 13 bases. Germline assignment: CDR1 SGHTA and CDR2 FQGTGA. The ends lost 0 bases at V and 4 bases at J; junction bases unmatched: 10. CDR3 length equals 19 residues. CDR3 sequence reads: CASSLTGLAGVGTPDTQYF. The DNA of the CDR3 is TGTGCCAGCAGCTTAACCGGACTAGCGGGAGTGGGCACCCCAGATACGCAGTATTTT.